Below are 19 T cell receptor beta chains sequenced from a single sample in a study of T-cell reconstitution after alpha-beta-depleted transplantation in children. A library of TCRbeta sequences, prepared with unique molecular identifiers, was generated. In TCRdb, the PCR reads were re-called with MiXCR into one record per CDR3 protein. The sample has around 490,000 distinct CDR3 sequences, approximately 10% seen once. Sequencing was performed on PBMCs, mostly from graft donor cells, taken 180 days after TCRalphabeta/CD19-depleted stem cell transplant. The receptor set was obtained from a female patient aged 2-9 years who had a stem cell transplant for aplastic anemia, so the T cells may come from the graft donor.

There are many counts of this clonotype. The V call is TRBV5-1, the J call TRBJ2-6; D gene uncertain. This CDR3 comprises 14 residues. The ends were cut back, 5 bases at V and 3 bases at J, with 9 bases in the middle. CDR1 SGHRS and CDR2 YFSETQ come from the germline V gene. The CDR3 loop is CASSVGVGANVLTF. The CDR3 DNA reads as TGCGCCAGCAGTGTGGGCGTTGGGGCCAACGTCCTGACTTTC.

This clonotype was observed a few times. The chain combines TRBV18 with TRBJ2-7; D could derive from TRBD1 or TRBD2 (5 bases each). Germline V gene sequence: CDR1 KGHSH, CDR2 LQKENI. Trimming stripped 0 bases from V and 3 bases from J, with 6 bases between. The length of the CDR3 is 13 residues. The CDR3 sequence is CASSPPGDYEQYV. Here the CDR3 DNA reads TGTGCCAGCTCACCACCGGGGGACTACGAGCAGTACGTC.

V and J are TRBV6-2 or TRBV6-3 and TRBJ2-7; D is unresolved. The germline V and J ends were trimmed by 2 bases and 4 bases, with 12 bases remaining between them. The CDR3 is made up of 14 amino acids. CDR1 is MNHEY, CDR2 SVGEGT, per germline. The CDR3 is CASSYGDYLYEQYV. DNA for the CDR3: TGTGCCAGCAGTTACGGCGATTATCTATACGAGCAGTACGTC.

The chain recombines TRBV7-8 with TRBJ2-7; D is possibly TRBD1 or TRBD2 (5 bases each). V gave up 2 bases and J gave up 6 bases, with 11 bases separating them. Germline V gene lookup returns CDR1 SGHVS and CDR2 FQNEAQ. CDR3 length equals 13 residues. CDR3 nucleotide sequence: TGTGCCAGCAGCTTATATTCAGGGACCGAGCAGTACTTC. It translates to CASSLYSGTEQYF.

This clonotype was seen a handful of times. The DNA for the CDR3 is TGCGCCAGCAGCCAAAGTAAAGGGGGAGAAACCGGGGAGCTGTTTTTT. As protein: CASSQSKGGETGELFF. The chain combines TRBV4-1 with TRBJ2-2, with a weak D call TRBD1 (6 bases). V lost 2 bases, J lost 5 bases, and 15 bases lay in between. Germline CDR1 MGHRA, CDR2 YSYEKL. CDR3 size: 16 residues.

This clonotype was seen many times. This chain uses TRBV10-3 with TRBJ2-5, with D unclear. The length of the CDR3 is 16 residues. The germline V gene encodes CDR1 ENHRY and CDR2 SYGVKD. Trimming left V 0 bases short and J 0 bases short, with 11 bases between. This chain's CDR3 is CAISESGRKYQETQYF. The CDR3 DNA is TGTGCCATCAGTGAGTCAGGACGGAAGTACCAAGAGACCCAGTACTTC.

The rearrangement joins TRBV10-3 to TRBJ2-3, with D possibly being TRBD1 (6 bases). The CDR3 sequence is 12 residues long. The germline V gene has CDR1 ENHRY and CDR2 SYGVKD. Trimming removed 11 bases from V and 1 base from J, with 10 bases in between. CDR3 sequence (DNA): TGTGCCGTAAACAGGGGCACAGATACGCAGTATTTT. This gives the protein CAVNRGTDTQYF.

This chain links TRBV10-3 with TRBJ2-5; D tentatively fits TRBD1 or TRBD2 (6 bases each). V lost 10 bases to trimming and J lost 4 bases, with 10 bases between them. CDR3 length: 11 amino acids. Germline V gene data show CDR1 as ENHRY and CDR2 as SYGVKD. The CDR3, as DNA: TGTGCCACCGGGGGCGTAGAGACCCAGTACTTC. Protein sequence: CATGGVETQYF.

This clonotype was found many times. The genes are TRBV28 and TRBJ2-3; 9 bases align to TRBD1. The CDR3 totals 14 residues. V gave up 8 bases and J gave up 2 bases; unmatched junction bases: 5. Germline loops: CDR1 MDHEN, CDR2 SYDVKM. The CDR3 loop reads CASWDRVITDTQYF. Here the CDR3 DNA reads TGTGCCAGCTGGGACAGGGTAATCACAGATACGCAGTATTTT.

This clonotype was detected a few times. The chain links TRBV9 to TRBJ2-1, with D uncertain. The CDR3 spans 17 residues. V was cut by 3 bases and J by 2 bases, with 18 bases left in between. Per germline, CDR1 SGDLS and CDR2 YYNGEE. In nucleotides, the CDR3 is TGTGCCAGCAGCGCTGGGATCTACCCTACCCCCTACAATGAGCAGTTCTTC. This sequence encodes CASSAGIYPTPYNEQFF.

The CDR3: CASSPRLGEGETQYF. CDR3 sequence (DNA): TGTGCCAGCAGTCCCCGTTTGGGGGAGGGAGAGACCCAGTACTTC. V is TRBV12-3 or TRBV12-4 and J is TRBJ2-5; 7 bases are a match to TRBD2. Trimming took 5 bases from V and 4 from J; bases not matched to a gene: 10. This CDR3 has 15 amino acids.

The gene calls are TRBV7-8 and TRBJ2-2; D perhaps matches TRBD1 (6 bases). The germline V and J ends were trimmed by 5 bases and 3 bases, with 13 bases remaining between them. This CDR3 is built from 15 residues. Germline assignment: CDR1 SGHVS and CDR2 FQNEAQ. In DNA form, the CDR3 reads TGTGCCAGCAGCCCGAGACAGGCATACACCGGGGAGCTGTTTTTT. It yields the protein CASSPRQAYTGELFF.

This clonotype has only a few counts. V gene TRBV25-1 combines with J gene TRBJ2-6; 12 bases align to TRBD2. J gave up 3 bases and V 4 bases, and 4 bases lay outside the gene matches. Per the germline V gene, CDR1 is MGHDK and CDR2 is SYGVNS. This CDR3 comprises 17 residues. CDR3 sequence reads: CASSATSGRNGANVLTF. The CDR3 nucleotides are TGTGCCAGCAGTGCGACTAGCGGGAGAAATGGGGCCAACGTCCTGACTTTC.

This clonotype was detected a few times. The chain has TRBV12-3 or TRBV12-4 and TRBJ1-1; D is uncertain. CDR3 size: 13 residues. V lost 6 bases, J lost 12 bases, and 20 bases lay in between. The CDR3 is CASSPRHLQSPFF. CDR3 DNA: TGTGCCAGCAGCCCACGACACCTCCAAAGCCCTTTCTTT.

This clonotype occurred a few times. V usage is TRBV7-8 and J usage is TRBJ1-1, with a tentative D call TRBD1 (5 bases). The V gene lost 5 bases and the J gene lost 0 bases, with 16 bases spanning the gap. This CDR3 has 16 amino acids. Germline V gives CDR1 SGHVS, CDR2 FQNEAQ. The CDR3 protein is CASSPGTYHVNTEAFF. The CDR3 nucleotides read TGTGCCAGCAGCCCCGGGACTTACCATGTGAACACTGAAGCTTTCTTT.

The chain combines TRBV7-9 with TRBJ2-1; D is unclear. Between the trimmed V and J ends, which lost 1 base and 9 bases, there was a span of 10 bases. The CDR3 length is 13 residues. Germline values: CDR1 SEHNR, CDR2 FQNEAQ (reference sequence). The CDR3 nucleotides read TGTGCCAGCAGCTTAGGTCCGTGTTGTGAGCAGTTCTTC. Translated: CASSLGPCCEQFF. Complete variable domain (other parts from reference TRBV7-9 and TRBJ2-1): DTGVSQNPRHKITKRGQNVTFRCDPISEHNRLYWYRQTLGQGPEFLTYFQNEAQLEKSRLLSDRFSAERPKGSFSTLEIQRTEQGDSAMYLCASSLGPCCEQFFGPGTRLTVL.

This sequence joins TRBV20-1 and TRBJ2-5; the match to TRBD2 covers 10 bases. The length of the CDR3 is 15 residues. Germline V gives CDR1 DFQATT, CDR2 SNEGSKA (reference sequence). Losses at the gene ends were 5 bases for V and 2 bases for J; bases not matched to a gene: 8. CDR3 loop: CSAGTGTSAQETQYF. The CDR3 DNA reads as TGCAGTGCTGGGACCGGGACTAGCGCACAAGAGACCCAGTACTTC.

This clonotype was seen a few times. The chain has TRBV5-1 and TRBJ2-1; tentative D call: TRBD1 (5 bases). Germline CDR1 reads SGHRS; CDR2 reads YFSETQ. The V and J ends lost 0 bases and 12 bases respectively, with 16 bases between them. CDR3 length: 14 residues. The CDR3 nucleotides read TGCGCCAGCAGCTTGGGGGAACCGATAGGGGTGCAGTTCTTC. It specifies CASSLGEPIGVQFF. The full variable domain, in which reference TRBV5-1 and TRBJ2-1 provide the parts outside the CDR3, is KAGVTQTPRYLIKTRGQQVTLSCSPISGHRSVSWYQQTPGQGLQFLFEYFSETQRNKGNFPGRFSGRQFSNSRSEMNVSTLELGDSALYLCASSLGEPIGVQFFGPGTRLTVL.

This clonotype was detected many times. The chain combines TRBV12-3 or TRBV12-4 with TRBJ1-2; D ambiguous. The CDR3 sequence is 13 residues long. Deletions cut 7 bases from V and 3 bases from J, with 12 bases between. CDR3 nucleotides: TGTGCCAGCACCGACCTCGGGGACTATGGCTACACCTTC. Residues: CASTDLGDYGYTF.